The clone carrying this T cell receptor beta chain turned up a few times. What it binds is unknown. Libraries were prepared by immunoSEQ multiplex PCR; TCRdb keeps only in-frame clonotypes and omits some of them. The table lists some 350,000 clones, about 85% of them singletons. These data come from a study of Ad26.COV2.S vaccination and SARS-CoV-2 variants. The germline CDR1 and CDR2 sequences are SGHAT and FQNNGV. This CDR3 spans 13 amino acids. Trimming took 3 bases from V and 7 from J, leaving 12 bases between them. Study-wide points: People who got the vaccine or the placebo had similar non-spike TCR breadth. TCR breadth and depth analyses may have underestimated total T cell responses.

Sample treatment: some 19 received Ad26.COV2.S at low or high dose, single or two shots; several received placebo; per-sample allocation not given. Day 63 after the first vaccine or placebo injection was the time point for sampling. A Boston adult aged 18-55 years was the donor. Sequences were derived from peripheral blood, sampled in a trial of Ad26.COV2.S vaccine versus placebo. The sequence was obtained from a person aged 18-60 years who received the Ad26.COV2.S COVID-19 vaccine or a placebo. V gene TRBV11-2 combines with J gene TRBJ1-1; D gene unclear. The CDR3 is CASSFFDILEAFF. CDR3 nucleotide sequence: TGTGCCAGCAGCTTCTTTGACATTCTTGAAGCTTTCTTT.